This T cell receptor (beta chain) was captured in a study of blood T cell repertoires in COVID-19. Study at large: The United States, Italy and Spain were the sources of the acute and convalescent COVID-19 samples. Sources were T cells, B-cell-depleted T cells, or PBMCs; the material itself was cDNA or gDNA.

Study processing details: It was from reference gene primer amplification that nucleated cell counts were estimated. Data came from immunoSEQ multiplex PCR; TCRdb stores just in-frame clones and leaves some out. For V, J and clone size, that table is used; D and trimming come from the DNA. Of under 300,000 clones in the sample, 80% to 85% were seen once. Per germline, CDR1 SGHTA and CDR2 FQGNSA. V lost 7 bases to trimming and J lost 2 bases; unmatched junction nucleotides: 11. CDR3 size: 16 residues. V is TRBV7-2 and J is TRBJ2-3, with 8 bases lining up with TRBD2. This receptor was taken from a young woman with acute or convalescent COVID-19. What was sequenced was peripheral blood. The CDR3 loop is CASNKRGGRATDTQYF. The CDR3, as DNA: TGTGCCAGCAACAAACGGGGGGGGCGAGCCACAGATACGCAGTATTTT.